The 23 T cell receptor beta chains below were found in one sample sequenced in a study of control samples from healthy donors and cancer patients. Produced via immunoSEQ multiplex PCR; TCRdb's table is partial and in-frame only. Here the sample spans approximately 100,000 clones, 90% being singletons. Sequencing used blood. The receptors originated from a woman under 30 in good health.

The chain joins TRBV5-6 to TRBJ1-6, with D perhaps matching TRBD1 (5 bases). Trimming shortened V by 2 bases and J by 10 bases, and 16 bases separated the two germline ends. The CDR3 totals 15 residues. CDR1 and CDR2 from the germline V gene are SGHDT and YYEEEE. The CDR3 DNA reads as TGTGCCAGCAGCTTTTACGAAGGGGCAGGGTCACCCCTCCACTTT. Its translation is CASSFYEGAGSPLHF.

V is TRBV5-1 and J is TRBJ2-5; tentative D call: TRBD1 (6 bases). Looked up from germline, CDR1 is SGHRS and CDR2 is YFSETQ. The CDR3 loop spans 13 amino acids. V was trimmed by 0 bases and J by 9 bases, leaving 12 bases between them. The CDR3 here is CASSLEGEPAQYF. For the CDR3, the DNA is TGCGCCAGCAGCTTGGAGGGGGAACCGGCCCAGTACTTC.

This sequence joins TRBV13 and TRBJ1-6, with D maybe TRBD1 (5 bases). V lost 6 bases and J 7 bases, leaving 13 bases between the germline ends. Germline V gene sequence: CDR1 PRHDT, CDR2 FYEKMQ (reference sequence). The length of the CDR3 is 14 residues. Here the CDR3 reads CASSPRVGNSPLHF. The CDR3 DNA reads TGTGCCAGCAGTCCCAGGGTCGGCAATTCACCCCTCCACTTT.

Comments on this clone: A junction boundary mismatches the germline segment, possibly from a read error. The chain combines TRBV7-9 with TRBJ2-6; 7 nucleotides align to TRBD1. The CDR3 loop spans 18 amino acids. Germline values: CDR1 SEHNR, CDR2 FQNEAQ (reference sequence). This chain's CDR3 is CASRLEGAPNSGANVLTF. The CDR3 DNA reads TGTGCCAGCAGATTAGAGGGGGCTCCCAACTCTGGGGCCAACGTCCTGACTTTC.

The V and J genes are TRBV3-1 (or the pseudogene TRBV3-2) and TRBJ2-1; possible D gene TRBD2, 6 bases. Trimming removed 1 base from V and 6 bases from J, with 7 bases in between. Germline V CDR1 and CDR2: LGHDT, YNNKEL (reference sequence). CDR3 length equals 13 residues. The CDR3 protein is CASSQVGGNEQFF. The CDR3 bases are TGTGCCAGCAGCCAAGTCGGGGGCAATGAGCAGTTCTTC.

This clone was counted a few times. This chain connects TRBV5-5 to TRBJ1-1; weak D call: TRBD1 (6 bases). Germline V gives CDR1 SGHKS, CDR2 YYEKEE (reference sequence). This CDR3 region has 14 residues. Deletions cut 0 bases from V and 3 bases from J, with 9 bases between. CDR3 amino acids: CASSLDRDHTEAFF. The CDR3 DNA follows: TGTGCCAGCAGCTTGGACAGGGACCACACTGAAGCTTTCTTT.

This rearrangement joins TRBV6-1 to TRBJ1-5; TRBD1 aligns across 8 bases. Germline trimming cut 2 bases from V and 9 bases from J; bases unmatched to any gene: 6. CDR3 length: 14 residues. Per the germline V gene, CDR1 is MNHNS and CDR2 is SASEGT. The CDR3 region has the DNA TGTGCCAGCAGTGAAACAGGGGGGATTGGGCCCCAGCATTTT. This gives the protein CASSETGGIGPQHF.

This clone was seen a handful of times. V usage is TRBV5-5 and J usage is TRBJ1-4; D ambiguous. This CDR3 has 16 amino acids. V was shortened by 4 bases and J by 0 bases, with 13 bases between the two germline ends. Looked up from germline, CDR1 is SGHKS and CDR2 is YYEKEE (reference sequence). CDR3 protein: CASSRAAVSTNEKLFF. The CDR3 nucleotides read TGTGCCAGCAGCCGAGCAGCGGTTTCAACTAATGAAAAACTGTTTTTT. Based on the CDR3 plus reference TRBV5-5 and TRBJ1-4, the full variable domain is DAGVTQSPTHLIKTRGQQVTLRCSPISGHKSVSWYQQVLGQGPQFIFQYYEKEERGRGNFPDRFSARQFPNYSSELNVNALLLGDSALYLCASSRAAVSTNEKLFFGSGTQLSVL.

In its sample, this clone was seen a few times. The chain has TRBV4-1 and TRBJ1-1; D unclear. CDR1 is MGHRA and CDR2 is YSYEKL in the germline V gene. The CDR3 totals 15 residues. Trimming cost V 2 bases and J 3 bases, with 13 bases left between them. CDR3 loop: CASSQRQVEDTEAFF. The CDR3 DNA follows: TGCGCCAGCAGCCAACGTCAGGTGGAAGACACTGAAGCTTTCTTT.

The rearrangement uses TRBV6-5 and TRBJ2-1; 7 bases map to TRBD1. The CDR3 loop spans 15 amino acids. J gave up 4 bases and V 2 bases, and 5 bases lay outside the gene matches. CDR1 MNHEY and CDR2 SVGAGI come from the germline V gene. The CDR3 sequence: CASSYRQGLYNEQFF. The CDR3 DNA sequence: TGTGCCAGCAGTTACAGACAGGGCTTATACAATGAGCAGTTCTTC.

The rearrangement links TRBV6-2 or TRBV6-3 to TRBJ1-1, with D unclear. This CDR3 has 11 amino acids. The V gene lost 4 bases and the J gene lost 11 bases, with 11 bases spanning the gap. CDR1 and CDR2 from the germline V gene are MNHEY and SVGEGT. The chain's CDR3 is CASSSGFMAFF. The CDR3 bases are TGTGCCAGCAGTTCAGGTTTTATGGCTTTCTTT.

The chain carries TRBV6-4 and TRBJ1-1, with D unclear. CDR1 and CDR2 (germline): MRHNA, SNTAGT. The length of the CDR3 is 13 residues. Between the trimmed V and J ends, which lost 3 bases and 4 bases, there was a span of 9 bases. The CDR3 loop reads CASSERGSTEAFF. The CDR3 region has the DNA TGTGCCAGCAGTGAGAGAGGCAGCACTGAAGCTTTCTTT.

The sample holds one count of this clone. This chain connects TRBV19 to TRBJ2-2, with TRBD1 matching over 8 bases. From germline, CDR1 is LNHDA and CDR2 SQIVND (reference sequence). This CDR3 has 15 amino acids. With 6 bases clipped from V and 4 bases from J, the junction kept 7 bases outside the gene matches. In DNA, the CDR3 is TGTGCCAGTAGCTCTCAGGGGGCAGGCACCGGGGAGCTGTTTTTT. Protein sequence: CASSSQGAGTGELFF.

The V gene is TRBV7-3, the J gene TRBJ2-1, with D maybe TRBD2 (7 bases). The CDR3 extends over 13 amino acids. CDR1 and CDR2 from the germline V gene are SGHTA and FQGTGA. Trimming left V 8 bases short and J 8 bases short, with 16 bases between. CDR3 in DNA: TGTGCCAGCTCCCGGGGGGCTGGGGATGAGCAGTTCTTC. This encodes CASSRGAGDEQFF.

This clone appeared a few times. This chain joins TRBV25-1 and TRBJ1-5; no definite D call. Germline assignment: CDR1 MGHDK and CDR2 SYGVNS. Trimming took 2 bases from V and 1 from J, leaving 12 bases between them. The CDR3 sequence is 16 residues long. CDR3 region: CASSEGWGTSNQPQHF. CDR3 nucleotides: TGTGCCAGCAGTGAAGGCTGGGGAACGAGCAATCAGCCCCAGCATTTT.

V and J are TRBV5-1 and TRBJ1-1, with 7 bases fitting TRBD1. CDR1 and CDR2 (germline): SGHRS, YFSETQ. The CDR3 has 16 amino acids. Trimming took 0 bases from V and 1 from J; bases not matched to a gene: 6. The CDR3 spells CASSLVRGNGNTEAFF. CDR3 nucleotides: TGCGCCAGCAGCTTGGTCAGGGGGAATGGGAACACTGAAGCTTTCTTT.

The chain has TRBV5-6 and TRBJ1-2, with D hard to call. There are 15 residues in the CDR3. V shed 5 bases and J shed 4 bases, with 18 bases lying between them. Germline CDR1 and CDR2: SGHDT and YYEEEE. CDR3 DNA sequence: TGTGCCAGCAGTAAGGCACAAACCGATCTCTATGGCTACACCTTC. It specifies CASSKAQTDLYGYTF.

The chain's CDR3 is CSVQGVGYGYTF. CDR3 DNA sequence: TGCAGCGTTCAAGGGGTGGGCTATGGCTACACCTTC. The J gene is TRBJ1-2, the V gene TRBV29-1; possible D gene TRBD1, 5 bases. V was shortened by 5 bases and J by 4 bases, with 11 bases between the two germline ends. Germline V gene lookup returns CDR1 SQVTM and CDR2 ANQGSEA. The CDR3 runs 12 residues.

The chain is built from TRBV5-4 and TRBJ1-2; D gene uncertain. This CDR3 contains 14 residues. The V end was cut by 4 bases, the J end by 8 bases, with 18 bases between. Germline CDR1 is SGHNT and CDR2 is YYREEE (reference sequence). CDR3 nucleotides: TGTGCCAGCAGCCCCCGGGCTGGCGATTCCGGCTACACCTTC. Protein product: CASSPRAGDSGYTF. The full variable domain, in which reference TRBV5-4 and TRBJ1-2 provide the parts outside the CDR3, is ETGVTQSPTHLIKTRGQQVTLRCSSQSGHNTVSWYQQALGQGPQFIFQYYREEENGRGNFPPRFSGLQFPNYSSELNVNALELDDSALYLCASSPRAGDSGYTFGSGTRLTVV.

The V call is TRBV27, the J call TRBJ1-2; possibly TRBD1 for D (6 bases). Germline V lookup: CDR1 MNHEY, CDR2 SMNVEV (reference sequence). V lost 4 bases and J lost 0, with 15 bases in between. The CDR3 runs to 16 residues. The CDR3 here is CASSSPHRDSNYGYTF. In DNA, the CDR3 is TGTGCCAGCAGTTCACCGCACAGGGACTCTAACTATGGCTACACCTTC.

For this clone: One end of the junction varies from germline; a read error may be responsible. The chain joins TRBV20-1 to TRBJ2-3, with 8 bases identical to TRBD2. This CDR3 has 11 residues. Looked up from germline, CDR1 is DFQATT and CDR2 is SNEGSKA (reference sequence). The DNA for the CDR3 is TGCAGTGCCAGAGAGCGGGAGAGGCAGTATTTT. It codes for CSARERERQYF.

The genes are TRBV6-5 and TRBJ2-1; weak D call: TRBD2 (6 bases). Germline assignment: CDR1 MNHEY and CDR2 SVGAGI. V gave up 0 bases and J gave up 7 bases, with 13 bases separating them. This CDR3 has 15 amino acids. As DNA, the CDR3 is TGTGCCAGCAGTTACTCGCTTGGGACTCGAAATGAGCAGTTCTTC. The encoded protein is CASSYSLGTRNEQFF.

The rearrangement uses TRBV7-9 and TRBJ1-2; no clear D. The CDR3 contains 14 residues. V shed 3 bases and J shed 4 bases, with 12 bases lying between them. In germline, CDR1 is SEHNR, CDR2 FQNEAQ (reference sequence). CDR3 DNA sequence: TGTGCCAGCAGCTTTTCATCCCCCCCCTATGGCTACACCTTC. It is translated as CASSFSSPPYGYTF.